A single sample is the source of the 8 T cell receptor beta chains below, sequenced in a study of blood T cells in healthy people across ages. A sample-barcoded 5' primer and a J-beta primer mix were used in a second PCR of roughly 6 to 11 cycles. TCRdb called the 5' RACE reads again in MiXCR, with one record for every CDR3 protein. This table has around 650,000 distinct CDR3 sequences, about 30% appearing once. Sequencing was performed on blood. The receptors derive from a woman of 80 years or more in good health.

The chain recombines TRBV6-1 with TRBJ1-1; D is undetermined. Germline values: CDR1 MNHNS, CDR2 SASEGT. CDR3 size: 13 residues. Between the trimmed V and J ends, which lost 2 bases and 7 bases, there was a span of 11 bases. CDR3: CASSELRVVEAFF. Here the CDR3 DNA reads TGTGCCAGCAGTGAATTGAGAGTGGTTGAAGCTTTCTTT.

With regard to this clonotype: A junction end diverges from the germline sequence, so it may reflect a read error. The chain combines TRBV6-2 or TRBV6-3 with TRBJ1-4; the D gene is possibly TRBD1 (6 bases). Germline V gives CDR1 MNHEY, CDR2 SVGEGT. The CDR3 length is 16 residues. CDR3 sequence: CASSQAGTQGYEKRFF. The CDR3, as DNA: TGTGCCAGCAGTCAAGCCGGGACACAGGGATATGAAAAACGGTTTTTT.

There are a few counts of this clonotype. The gene calls are TRBV13 and TRBJ2-4, with D perhaps being TRBD1 or TRBD2 (7 bases each). V was pared by 4 bases and J by 5 bases, with 15 bases between. The germline V gene encodes CDR1 PRHDT and CDR2 FYEKMQ (reference sequence). The CDR3 spans 15 residues. In DNA form, the CDR3 reads TGTGCCAGCAGCTATTCAGGGGGGGGGGAAAACATTCAGTACTTC. It codes for CASSYSGGGENIQYF.

The chain has TRBV7-2 and TRBJ2-7; 11 bases match TRBD1. Germline V gene lookup returns CDR1 SGHTA and CDR2 FQGNSA. This CDR3 has 15 amino acids. The V and J ends lost 1 base and 5 bases, in that order; junction bases with no gene match: 4. This chain's CDR3 is CASSLVWTGGHEQYF. For the CDR3, the DNA is TGTGCCAGCAGCTTAGTGTGGACAGGGGGCCACGAGCAGTACTTC.

This clonotype has ten or more counts. The gene calls are TRBV5-1 and TRBJ2-3; D call uncertain. Germline CDR1 SGHRS, CDR2 YFSETQ. The CDR3 has 15 residues. The V end was cut by 0 bases, the J end by 0 bases, with 8 bases between. The CDR3 DNA reads as TGCGCCAGCAGCTTGGACCATTACAGCACAGATACGCAGTATTTT. Amino acids: CASSLDHYSTDTQYF. The variable domain in full, completed from reference TRBV5-1 and TRBJ2-3, reads KAGVTQTPRYLIKTRGQQVTLSCSPISGHRSVSWYQQTPGQGLQFLFEYFSETQRNKGNFPGRFSGRQFSNSRSEMNVSTLELGDSALYLCASSLDHYSTDTQYFGPGTRLTVL.

This rearrangement joins TRBV12-3 or TRBV12-4 to TRBJ1-1, with D hard to call. The CDR3 runs to 13 residues. Trimming removed 6 bases from V and 1 base from J, with 9 bases in between. The CDR3 DNA is TGTGCCAGCAGCCGGGCGGAGAACACTGAAGCTTTCTTT. It yields the protein CASSRAENTEAFF.

This clonotype was observed at least ten times. The gene calls are TRBV7-2 and TRBJ2-5; 7 bases match TRBD1. V lost 1 base, J lost 2 bases, and 7 bases stayed unmatched. This CDR3 spans 16 amino acids. Germline CDR1 and CDR2: SGHTA and FQGNSA. CDR3 bases: TGTGCCAGCAGCTTAGAGGGACAGTGGCCACAAGAGACCCAGTACTTC. This gives the protein CASSLEGQWPQETQYF.

This clonotype was detected ten times or more. V gene TRBV7-3 combines with J gene TRBJ2-1; 15 nucleotides align to TRBD2. The junction had 4 bases not matched to a gene; V was cut back by 5 bases and J by 8 bases. The CDR3 is made up of 15 amino acids. CDR1 is SGHTA and CDR2 is FQGTGA in the germline V gene. Here the CDR3 DNA reads TGTGCCAGCAGCCGGACTAGCGGGGGGGAAGATGAGCAGTTCTTC. Its translation: CASSRTSGGEDEQFF.